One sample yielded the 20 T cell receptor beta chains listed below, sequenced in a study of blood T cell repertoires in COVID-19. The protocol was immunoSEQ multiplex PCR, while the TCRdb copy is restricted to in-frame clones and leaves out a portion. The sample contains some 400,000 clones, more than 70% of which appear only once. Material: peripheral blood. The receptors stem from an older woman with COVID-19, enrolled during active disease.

The CDR3 coding sequence is TGTGCCACCAGCCCACAGGGACAGGGAATCCACGAGCAGTACTTC. It yields the protein CATSPQGQGIHEQYF. The chain has TRBV15 and TRBJ2-7; 9 nucleotides agree with TRBD1. CDR3 length: 15 amino acids. V shed 5 bases and J 5 bases; nucleotides not matched to a gene: 10. The V gene's germline CDR1 is LNHNV and CDR2 YYDKDF (reference sequence).

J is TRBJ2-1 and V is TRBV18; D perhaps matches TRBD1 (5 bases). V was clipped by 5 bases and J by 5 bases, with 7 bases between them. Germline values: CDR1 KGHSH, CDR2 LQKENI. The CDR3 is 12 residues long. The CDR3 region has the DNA TGTGCCAGCTCAAGACAGAACAATGAGCAGTTCTTC. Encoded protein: CASSRQNNEQFF.

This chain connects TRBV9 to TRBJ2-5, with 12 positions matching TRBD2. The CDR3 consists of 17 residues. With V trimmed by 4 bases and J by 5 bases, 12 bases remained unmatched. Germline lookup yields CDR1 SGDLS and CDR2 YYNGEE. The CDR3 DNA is TGTGCCAGCAGCCCCGGACTAGCGGGGAATAGAAGGGAGACCCAGTACTTC. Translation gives CASSPGLAGNRRETQYF. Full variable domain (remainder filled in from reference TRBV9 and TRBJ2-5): DSGVTQTPKHLITATGQRVTLRCSPRSGDLSVYWYQQSLDQGLQFLIQYYNGEERAKGNILERFSAQQFPDLHSELNLSSLELGDSALYFCASSPGLAGNRRETQYFGPGTRLLVL.

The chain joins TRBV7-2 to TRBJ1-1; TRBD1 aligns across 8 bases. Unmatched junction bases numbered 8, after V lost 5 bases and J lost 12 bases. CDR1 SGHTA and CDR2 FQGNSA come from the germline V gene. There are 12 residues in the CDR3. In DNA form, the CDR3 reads TGTGCCAGCAGCCCAAACCGACAGGGGACTTTCTTT. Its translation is CASSPNRQGTFF.

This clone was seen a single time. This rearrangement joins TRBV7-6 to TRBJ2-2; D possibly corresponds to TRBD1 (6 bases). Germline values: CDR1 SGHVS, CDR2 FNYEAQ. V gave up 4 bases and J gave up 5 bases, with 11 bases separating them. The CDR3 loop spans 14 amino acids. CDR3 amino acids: CASSSLRGTGELFF. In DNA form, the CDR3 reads TGTGCCAGCAGCTCTCTCAGGGGAACCGGGGAGCTGTTTTTT. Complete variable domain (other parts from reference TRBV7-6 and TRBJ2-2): GAGVSQSPRYKVTKRGQDVALRCDPISGHVSLYWYRQALGQGPEFLTYFNYEAQQDKSGLPNDRFSAERPEGSISTLTIQRTEQRDSAMYRCASSSLRGTGELFFGEGSRLTVL.

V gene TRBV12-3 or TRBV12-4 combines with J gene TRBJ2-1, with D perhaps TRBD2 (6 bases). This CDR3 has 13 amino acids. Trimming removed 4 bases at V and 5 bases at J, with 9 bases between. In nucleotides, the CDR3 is TGTGCCAGCAGTTCGGGGGAAGACAATGAGCAGTTCTTC. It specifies CASSSGEDNEQFF.

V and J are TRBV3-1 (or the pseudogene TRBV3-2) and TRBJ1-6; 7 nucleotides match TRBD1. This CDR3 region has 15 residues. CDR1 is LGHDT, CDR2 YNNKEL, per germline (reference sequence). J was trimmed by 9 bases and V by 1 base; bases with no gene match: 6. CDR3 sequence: CASSQATGAGSPLHF. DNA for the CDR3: TGTGCCAGCAGCCAAGCCACAGGGGCGGGTTCACCCCTCCACTTT.

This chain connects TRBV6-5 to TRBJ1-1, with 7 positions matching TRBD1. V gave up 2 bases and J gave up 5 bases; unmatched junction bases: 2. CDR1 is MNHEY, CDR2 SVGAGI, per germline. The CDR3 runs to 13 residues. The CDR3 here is CASSYEGATEAFF. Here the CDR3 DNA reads TGTGCCAGCAGTTACGAGGGGGCGACTGAAGCTTTCTTT.

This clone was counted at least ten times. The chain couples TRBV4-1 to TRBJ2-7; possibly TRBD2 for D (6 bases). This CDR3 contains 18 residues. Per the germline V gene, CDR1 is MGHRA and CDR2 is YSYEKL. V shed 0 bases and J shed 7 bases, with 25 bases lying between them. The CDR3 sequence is CASSQEVAAASWDGEQYF. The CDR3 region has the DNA TGCGCCAGCAGCCAAGAGGTAGCGGCAGCCTCCTGGGATGGGGAGCAGTACTTC.

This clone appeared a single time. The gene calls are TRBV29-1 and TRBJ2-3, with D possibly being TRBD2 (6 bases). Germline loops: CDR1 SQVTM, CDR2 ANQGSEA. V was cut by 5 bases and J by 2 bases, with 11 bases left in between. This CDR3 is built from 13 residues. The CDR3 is CSVRGLLTDTQYF. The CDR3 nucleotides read TGCAGCGTTAGGGGACTGCTCACAGATACGCAGTATTTT.

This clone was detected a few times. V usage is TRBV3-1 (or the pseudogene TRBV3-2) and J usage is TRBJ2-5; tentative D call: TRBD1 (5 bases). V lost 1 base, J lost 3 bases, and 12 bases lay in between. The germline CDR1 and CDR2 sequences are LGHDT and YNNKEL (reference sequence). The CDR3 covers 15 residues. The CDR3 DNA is TGTGCCAGCAGCCAAGTTCCAGCAGGGAAAGAGACCCAGTACTTC. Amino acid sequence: CASSQVPAGKETQYF.

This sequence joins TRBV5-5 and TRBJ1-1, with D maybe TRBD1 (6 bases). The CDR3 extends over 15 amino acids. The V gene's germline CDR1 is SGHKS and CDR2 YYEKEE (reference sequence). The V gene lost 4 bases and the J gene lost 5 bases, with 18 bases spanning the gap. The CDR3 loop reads CASSRIGGAMTEAFF. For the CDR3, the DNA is TGTGCCAGCAGCCGTATCGGGGGGGCCATGACTGAAGCTTTCTTT.

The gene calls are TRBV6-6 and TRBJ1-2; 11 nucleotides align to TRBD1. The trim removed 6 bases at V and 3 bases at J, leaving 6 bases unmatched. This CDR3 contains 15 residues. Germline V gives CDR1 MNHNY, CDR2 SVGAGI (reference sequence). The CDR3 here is CASSRDRGTYYGYTF. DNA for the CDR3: TGTGCCAGCAGCCGGGACAGGGGGACTTACTATGGCTACACCTTC.

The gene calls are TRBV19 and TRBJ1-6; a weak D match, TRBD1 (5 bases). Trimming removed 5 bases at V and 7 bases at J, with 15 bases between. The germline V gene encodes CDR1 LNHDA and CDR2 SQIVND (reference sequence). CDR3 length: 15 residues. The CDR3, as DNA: TGTGCCAGTAGTGTCGCTACTTCAGGGAATTCACCCCTCCACTTT. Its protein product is CASSVATSGNSPLHF.

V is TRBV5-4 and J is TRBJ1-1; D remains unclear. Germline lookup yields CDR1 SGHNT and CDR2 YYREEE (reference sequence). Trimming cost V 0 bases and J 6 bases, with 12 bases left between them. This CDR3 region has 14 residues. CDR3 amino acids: CASSLDLGHPEAFF. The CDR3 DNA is TGTGCCAGCAGCTTGGATCTAGGCCACCCTGAAGCTTTCTTT.

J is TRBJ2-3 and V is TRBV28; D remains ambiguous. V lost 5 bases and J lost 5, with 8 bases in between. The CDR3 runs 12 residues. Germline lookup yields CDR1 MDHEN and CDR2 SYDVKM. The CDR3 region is CASSPNLDTQYF. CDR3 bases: TGTGCCAGCAGTCCCAACTTAGATACGCAGTATTTT.

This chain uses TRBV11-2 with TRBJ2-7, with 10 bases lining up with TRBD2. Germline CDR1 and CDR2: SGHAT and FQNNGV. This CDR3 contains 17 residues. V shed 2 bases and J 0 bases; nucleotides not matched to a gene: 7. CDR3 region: CASSLRLAGGASYEQYF. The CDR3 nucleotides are TGTGCCAGCAGCTTACGACTAGCGGGTGGGGCCTCCTACGAGCAGTACTTC.

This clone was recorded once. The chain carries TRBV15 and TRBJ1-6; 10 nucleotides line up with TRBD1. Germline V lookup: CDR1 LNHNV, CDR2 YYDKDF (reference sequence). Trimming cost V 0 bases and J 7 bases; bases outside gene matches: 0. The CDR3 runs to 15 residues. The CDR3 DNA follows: TGTGCCACCAGCAGAGAGGGACAGGGGAATTCACCCCTCCACTTT. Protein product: CATSREGQGNSPLHF.

The CDR3 nucleotides read TGTGCCAGCAGTTCTCAGGGGGGTTCCGCCTACGAGCAGTACTTC. Encoded protein: CASSSQGGSAYEQYF. This chain connects TRBV28 to TRBJ2-7; D is possibly TRBD1 (7 bases). CDR1 is MDHEN and CDR2 is SYDVKM in the germline V gene. V was trimmed by 4 bases and J by 2 bases, leaving 15 bases between them. CDR3 size: 15 residues.

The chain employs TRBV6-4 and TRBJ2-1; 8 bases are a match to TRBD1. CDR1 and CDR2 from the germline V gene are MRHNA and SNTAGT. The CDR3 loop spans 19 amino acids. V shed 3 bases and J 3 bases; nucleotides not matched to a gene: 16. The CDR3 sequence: CASSESVGQAARNYNEQFF. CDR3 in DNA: TGTGCCAGCAGTGAGTCAGTGGGACAGGCCGCGAGGAACTACAATGAGCAGTTCTTC.